This T cell receptor (beta chain) derives from a study of radiation and T cells in renal cell carcinoma. Assay used: immunoSEQ multiplex PCR; TCRdb lists only in-frame clones, some missing. The table includes 50,000 to 65,000 clones, about 83% detected once. Germline loops: CDR1 SQVTM, CDR2 ANQGSEA. V lost 0 bases to trimming and J lost 7 bases, with 12 bases between them. The CDR3 runs to 14 residues. Indicated time point: blood 4 weeks post-SBRT, at nephrectomy. Treatment meaning: 15 Gy SBRT to primary tumor, nephrectomy 4 weeks later. Source: blood, taken from a patient whose treatment included radiotherapy and nephrectomy. The clonotype was recovered from a man between 60 and 70 years old with renal cell carcinoma. The chain combines TRBV29-1 with TRBJ2-2; no reliable D call. CDR3 residues: CSVEELEMDGELFF. The CDR3 DNA reads as TGCAGCGTTGAAGAGTTAGAGATGGACGGGGAGCTGTTTTTT.